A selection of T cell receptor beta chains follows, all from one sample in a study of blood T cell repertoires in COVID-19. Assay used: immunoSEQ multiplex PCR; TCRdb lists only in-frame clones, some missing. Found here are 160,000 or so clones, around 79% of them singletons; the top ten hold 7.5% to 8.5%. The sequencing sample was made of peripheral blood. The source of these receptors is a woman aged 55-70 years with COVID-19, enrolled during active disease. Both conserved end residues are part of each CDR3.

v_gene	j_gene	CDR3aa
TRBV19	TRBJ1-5	CASSIAGTASNQPQHF
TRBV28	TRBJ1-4	CASSPQGPTNEKLFF
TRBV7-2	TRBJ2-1	CASSLSSGSYNEQFF
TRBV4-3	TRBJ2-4	CASSQDGLAKNIQYF
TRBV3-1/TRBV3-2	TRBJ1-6	CASSQDPGAPLHF
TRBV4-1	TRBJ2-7	CASSPGRGTSYEQYF
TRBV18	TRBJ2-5	CASSPPGTGEETQYF
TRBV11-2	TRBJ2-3	CASSFDLVRWGGKDTQYF
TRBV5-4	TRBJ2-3	CASSRDRVTDTQYF
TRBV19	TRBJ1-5	CASKRESNQPQHF
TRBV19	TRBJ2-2	CASMGTANTGELFF
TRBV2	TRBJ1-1	CASGGRGAQNTEAFF
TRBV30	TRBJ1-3	CAWSVGRTAGNTIYF
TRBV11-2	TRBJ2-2	CASGTSGGAIGELFF
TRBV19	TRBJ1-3	CASVSTGGNTIYF
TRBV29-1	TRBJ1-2	CSVEDLIPGGYGYTF
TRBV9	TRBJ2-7	CASSPTGDSSYEQYF
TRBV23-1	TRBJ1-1	CASSQSGATEAFF
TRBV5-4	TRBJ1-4	CASSQSISATNEKLFF
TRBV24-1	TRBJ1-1	CATRSDGQGGTEAFF
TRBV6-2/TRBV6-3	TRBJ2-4	CASSYPTSGRAGQNIQYF
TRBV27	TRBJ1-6	CASSFQGLIYNSPLHF
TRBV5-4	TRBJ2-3	CASSLGVARTSAARGVYF
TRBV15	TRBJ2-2	CATSRDSGITGELFF
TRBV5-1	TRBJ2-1	CASLAAPDNEQFF
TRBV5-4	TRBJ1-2	CASSPAGGLRDYGYTF
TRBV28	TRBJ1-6	CASSTPSRSPLHF
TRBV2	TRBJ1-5	CASSETGTNQPQHF
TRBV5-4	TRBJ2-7	CASRYRTSGEQYF
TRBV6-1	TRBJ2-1	CASSEWAGGSYNEQFF
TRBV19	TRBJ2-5	CASASGRARETQYF
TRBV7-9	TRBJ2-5	CASSPGWTQYF
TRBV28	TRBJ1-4	CASSLTGPEKLFF
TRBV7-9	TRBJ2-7	CASSPPTSYEQYF
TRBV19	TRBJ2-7	CASSSQGLAGYEQYF
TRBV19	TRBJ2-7	CASKRGEEGANRYEQYF
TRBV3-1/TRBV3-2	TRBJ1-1	CASSQLDRQNTEAFF
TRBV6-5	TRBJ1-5	CASRATGDQPQHF
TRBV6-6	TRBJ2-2	CASSPLGSPGELFF
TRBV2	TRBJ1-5	CASSDGTGGSNQPQHF
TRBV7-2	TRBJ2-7	CASSLGATSGYEQYF
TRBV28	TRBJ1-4	CASSWGGGEKLFF
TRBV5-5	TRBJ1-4	CASSLVGATNEKLFF
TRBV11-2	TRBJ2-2	CASSFTGRASTGELFF
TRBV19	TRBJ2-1	CASPLREGGPYNEQFF
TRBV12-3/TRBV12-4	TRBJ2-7	CASSLLRAYEQYF
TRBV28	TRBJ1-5	CASNEQSNQPQHF
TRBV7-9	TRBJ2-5	CASSPALRLGVAQYF
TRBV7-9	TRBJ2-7	CASSYSGRVHEQYF
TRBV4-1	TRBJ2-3	CASSQDPQGALQDTQYF
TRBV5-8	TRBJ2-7	CASSLQYPYEQYF
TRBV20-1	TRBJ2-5	CSASRPSGRPDQETQYF
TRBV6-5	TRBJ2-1	CASSLGLASPTLF
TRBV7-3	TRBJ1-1	CASSPLGGGTEAFF
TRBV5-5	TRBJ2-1	CASSQPLGGNEQFF